The T cell receptor (beta chain) under discussion was sequenced for a study of blood T cell repertoires in COVID-19. As for the study in general: Both acute and convalescent COVID-19 samples were obtained from the United States, Italy and Spain. In each case, the material was cDNA or gDNA derived from T cells, B-cell-depleted T cells, or PBMCs.

Per the original data handling: The assay estimated nucleated cells by amplifying reference gene primers. Sequencing was performed with immunoSEQ multiplex PCR; in TCRdb, only in-frame clones are kept and a portion is missing. The V and J calls and clone size are taken from that table; D and trimming were inferred from the DNA. The sample gives around 150,000 clones, about 81% of which show up once; roughly 10% is in the top ten. Germline loops: CDR1 MDHEN, CDR2 SYDVKM. Trimming removed 5 bases from V and 9 bases from J; junction bases left unmatched: 14. The CDR3 is made up of 16 amino acids. The source is a human donor in a cohort sampled during active COVID-19. This chain joins TRBV28 and TRBJ1-2; TRBD1 matches at 11 bases. The sequencing sample was made of peripheral blood. The CDR3 sequence: CASSHPEGTGGNSYTF. The CDR3 bases are TGTGCCAGCAGTCATCCTGAGGGGACAGGGGGGAATAGCTACACCTTC.